The rows below give T cell receptor beta chains drawn from one sample of a study of cytomegalovirus exposure and HLA in healthy donors. The method was immunoSEQ multiplex PCR; TCRdb's version includes in-frame clones alone and lacks a portion of them. The sample yields 150,000 to 200,000 clones, roughly 84% seen once. Material for sequencing was PBMCs. These receptor sequences come from a man younger than 35 in good health and CMV-seropositive. Each CDR3 is given with its conserved first and last residue. The D gene is left open where the match is weak. Expanded clones get a size class; other rows say once, few or many, or leave the size out.

abundance | d_gene | j_gene | v_gene | CDR3aa | CDR3nt
- | - | TRBJ1-5 | TRBV27 | CASSPGLFDRQPQHF | TGTGCCAGCAGCCCTGGCCTCTTTGACAGACAGCCCCAGCATTTT
- | TRBD2 | TRBJ2-7 | TRBV6-6 | CAVSLAGEGYEQYF | TGTGCCGTAAGCCTAGCGGGAGAGGGGTACGAGCAGTACTTC
- | TRBD1 | TRBJ2-1 | TRBV7-2 | CASSASTGGVEQFF | TGTGCCAGCAGCGCCTCGACAGGGGGTGTTGAGCAGTTCTTC
- | TRBD2 | TRBJ2-3 | TRBV27 | CASSPQTSGRRGTDTQYF | TGTGCCAGCAGTCCACAGACTAGCGGGAGGAGGGGCACAGATACGCAGTATTTT
- | - | TRBJ2-5 | TRBV30 | CAWSEMASTGETQYF | TGTGCCTGGAGTGAAATGGCGTCTACGGGAGAGACCCAGTACTTC
- | - | TRBJ2-3 | TRBV23-1 | CASSQSRGSWGTDTQYF | TGCGCCAGCAGTCAATCGAGGGGGAGCTGGGGCACAGATACGCAGTATTTT
- | - | TRBJ2-7 | TRBV2 | CASLDRSYEQYF | TGTGCCAGCCTAGACAGGTCCTACGAGCAGTACTTC
once | TRBD2 | TRBJ2-5 | TRBV7-8 | CASSLWPSGRENQETQYF | TGTGCCAGCAGCCTCTGGCCTAGCGGGAGGGAAAACCAAGAGACCCAGTACTTC
- | TRBD2 | TRBJ2-3 | TRBV2 | CASSGRSDRGLAGGPTDTQYF | TGTGCCAGCAGTGGACGTTCCGACAGGGGTCTAGCGGGAGGGCCTACAGATACGCAGTATTTT
- | - | TRBJ1-3 | TRBV28 | CASRSRAGRENTIYF | TGTGCCAGCAGATCCCGTGCGGGTAGAGAAAACACCATATATTTT
- | TRBD1 | TRBJ2-7 | TRBV30 | CAWTPQRRDREYYEQYF | TGTGCCTGGACCCCCCAACGGAGGGACAGGGAATACTACGAGCAGTACTTC
once | - | TRBJ2-2 | TRBV15 | CATSRADGDTGELFF | TGTGCCACCAGCAGAGCCGACGGAGACACCGGGGAGCTGTTTTTT
- | - | TRBJ2-7 | TRBV28 | CASSPVRVPYEQYF | TGTGCCAGCAGCCCCGTGAGGGTCCCCTACGAGCAGTACTTC
- | TRBD2 | TRBJ2-3 | TRBV10-3 | CAISGLAGVGTDTQYF | TGTGCCATCAGTGGGTTAGCGGGAGTCGGCACAGATACGCAGTATTTT
- | - | TRBJ2-1 | TRBV5-6 | CASSLRGPDEQFF | TGTGCCAGCAGCTTGCGTGGGCCCGATGAGCAGTTCTTC
- | TRBD2 | TRBJ2-5 | TRBV30 | CAWSVPSGRAVGETQYF | TGTGCCTGGAGTGTACCGAGCGGGAGGGCTGTTGGAGAGACCCAGTACTTC
- | TRBD1 | TRBJ1-1 | TRBV30 | CAWRPDRGIEAFF | TGTGCCTGGAGACCGGACAGGGGGATTGAAGCTTTCTTT
many | TRBD1 | TRBJ2-1 | TRBV19 | CASSTGQFAVNEQFF | TGTGCCAGTAGTACGGGACAGTTCGCGGTCAATGAGCAGTTCTTC
- | - | TRBJ2-7 | TRBV6-9 | CASRRPGHDDEQYF | TGTGCCAGCAGGAGACCGGGACACGACGACGAGCAGTACTTC
- | TRBD2 | TRBJ2-5 | TRBV7-2 | CASSLASLAEGRDF | TGTGCCAGCAGCTTAGCCTCTCTAGCGGAGGGGCGGGACTTC
- | - | TRBJ2-3 | TRBV6-4 | CASSDQVGGTQYF | TGTGCCAGCAGTGACCAAGTAGGAGGTACGCAGTATTTT
few | TRBD2 | TRBJ2-1 | TRBV6-1 | CASSEASGNYNEQFF | TGTGCCAGCAGTGAAGCTAGCGGGAACTACAATGAGCAGTTCTTC
once | - | TRBJ1-2 | TRBV29-1 | CSVVSVTPRGYTF | TGCAGCGTTGTAAGTGTGACCCCTAGAGGCTACACCTTC
- | TRBD2 | TRBJ2-1 | TRBV28 | CASSPTSGVQFF | TGTGCCAGCAGTCCGACTAGCGGGGTTCAGTTCTTC
- | TRBD2 | TRBJ2-2 | TRBV9 | CASSPGTSGRPGELFF | TGTGCCAGCAGCCCGGGGACTAGCGGGAGACCCGGGGAGCTGTTTTTT
- | - | TRBJ2-5 | TRBV9 | CASSVNSEETQYF | TGTGCCAGCAGCGTAAACAGTGAAGAGACCCAGTACTTC
- | TRBD1 | TRBJ2-1 | TRBV28 | CASSTQLGQVFYNEQFF | TGTGCCAGCAGCACCCAATTGGGACAGGTCTTCTACAATGAGCAGTTCTTC
once | - | TRBJ2-3 | TRBV27 | CASSFQAGRTDTQYF | TGTGCCAGCAGTTTCCAGGCGGGCCGCACAGATACGCAGTATTTT
few | - | TRBJ2-7 | TRBV7-2 | CASTTRYEQYF | TGTGCCAGCACCACTAGGTACGAGCAGTACTTC
- | - | TRBJ2-2 | TRBV5-5 | CASSFRGHAGELFF | TGTGCCAGCAGCTTTAGAGGGCACGCCGGGGAGCTGTTTTTT
- | - | TRBJ2-7 | TRBV19 | CASTPTGTYTYEQYF | TGTGCCAGTACGCCCACCGGGACTTATACCTACGAGCAGTACTTC
- | TRBD2 | TRBJ2-1 | TRBV6-5 | CASSYTSGNGKNEQFF | TGTGCCAGCAGTTACACTAGCGGGAACGGTAAAAATGAGCAGTTCTTC
- | - | TRBJ1-5 | TRBV11-2 | CASSPGHRGNQPQHF | TGTGCCAGCAGCCCGGGTCACAGGGGCAATCAGCCCCAGCATTTT
few | - | TRBJ2-7 | TRBV6-1 | CASSEEGRGGYEQYF | TGTGCCAGCAGTGAAGAAGGAAGAGGGGGCTACGAGCAGTACTTC
- | TRBD2 | TRBJ2-7 | TRBV10-3 | CAISDTAGAWNEQYF | TGTGCCATCAGTGATACAGCGGGAGCTTGGAACGAGCAGTACTTC
- | TRBD2 | TRBJ2-1 | TRBV28 | CASRPLAENYNEQFF | TGTGCCAGCAGACCCCTAGCGGAGAACTACAATGAGCAGTTCTTC
- | TRBD1 | TRBJ2-7 | TRBV27 | CASSWGQGREQYF | TGTGCCAGCAGTTGGGGACAGGGCCGCGAGCAGTACTTC
- | TRBD1 | TRBJ2-5 | TRBV19 | CATRQGVAQYF | TGTGCCACACGACAGGGGGTAGCCCAGTACTTC
- | - | TRBJ1-2 | TRBV4-2 | CASSQRARAANYGYTF | TGTGCCAGCAGCCAACGCGCGAGGGCAGCTAACTATGGCTACACCTTC
- | - | TRBJ1-1 | TRBV4-3 | CASSQDEEAGDTEAFF | TGCGCCAGCAGCCAAGATGAGGAAGCAGGGGACACTGAAGCTTTCTTT
few | TRBD1 | TRBJ1-2 | TRBV19 | CASFDRDRDLYGYTF | TGTGCCAGCTTTGACCGGGACAGGGATCTCTATGGCTACACCTTC
- | TRBD2 | TRBJ2-1 | TRBV6-4 | CASSALAGSAFNEQFF | TGTGCCAGCAGTGCATTAGCGGGATCCGCGTTCAATGAGCAGTTCTTC
- | - | TRBJ2-1 | TRBV28 | CASAGFEQFF | TGTGCCAGCGCAGGGTTTGAGCAGTTCTTC
- | TRBD2 | TRBJ2-3 | TRBV28 | CASSPPSSGRTDTQYF | TGTGCCAGCAGTCCCCCGAGTAGCGGGAGAACAGATACGCAGTATTTT
- | TRBD2 | TRBJ2-5 | TRBV29-1 | CSVKAGRQETQYF | TGCAGCGTAAAAGCGGGACGACAAGAGACCCAGTACTTC
- | - | TRBJ1-2 | TRBV19 | CASRTFGSGDGYTF | TGTGCCAGTAGGACATTTGGGAGTGGAGATGGCTACACCTTC
few | - | TRBJ2-7 | TRBV4-1 | CASSQDVEKPRHF | TGCGCCAGCAGCCAAGATGTGGAGAAACCCCGGCACTTC
- | - | TRBJ1-2 | TRBV4-3 | CASSQDGGAHLAYGYTF | TGCGCCAGCAGCCAAGATGGAGGGGCGCACTTGGCCTATGGCTACACCTTC
many | - | TRBJ2-7 | TRBV5-4 | CASSKRAENEQYF | TGTGCCAGCAGCAAGAGAGCGGAGAACGAGCAGTACTTC
- | TRBD2 | TRBJ2-3 | TRBV7-6 | CASSLSGGRGSTDTQYF | TGTGCCAGCAGCTTATCCGGCGGGAGGGGTAGCACAGATACGCAGTATTTT
- | - | TRBJ1-5 | TRBV6-5 | CASGGGADQPQHF | TGTGCCAGCGGGGGAGGGGCAGATCAGCCCCAGCATTTT
- | - | TRBJ2-5 | TRBV28 | CASSGRGLKSQETQYF | TGTGCCAGCAGCGGACGGGGGTTAAAATCTCAAGAGACCCAGTACTTC
- | TRBD2 | TRBJ2-2 | TRBV25-1 | CASSEPSGETGELFF | TGTGCCAGCAGTGAACCGAGCGGGGAGACCGGGGAGCTGTTTTTT